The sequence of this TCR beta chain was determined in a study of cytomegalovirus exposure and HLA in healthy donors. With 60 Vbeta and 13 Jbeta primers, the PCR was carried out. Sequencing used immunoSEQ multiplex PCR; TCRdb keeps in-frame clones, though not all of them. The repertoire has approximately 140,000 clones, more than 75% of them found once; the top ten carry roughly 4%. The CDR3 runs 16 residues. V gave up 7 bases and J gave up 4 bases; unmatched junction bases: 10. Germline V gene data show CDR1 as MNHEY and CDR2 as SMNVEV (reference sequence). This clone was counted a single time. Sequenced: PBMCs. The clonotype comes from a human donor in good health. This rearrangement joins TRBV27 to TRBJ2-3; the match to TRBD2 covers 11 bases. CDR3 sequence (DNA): TGTGCCAGCACCTCTATACTAGCGGGGGATGCAGATACGCAGTATTTT. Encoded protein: CASTSILAGDADTQYF.